This T cell receptor beta chain was captured by sequencing in a study of control samples from healthy donors and cancer patients. TCRdb keeps only in-frame clones here, not all; method: immunoSEQ multiplex PCR. The sample holds tens of thousands of clones, around nine tenths seen once. Losses at the gene ends were 0 bases for V and 4 bases for J; bases not matched to a gene: 3. The CDR3 consists of 16 residues. The germline gives CDR1 MGHRA, CDR2 YSYEKL. Sequencing was performed on blood. The receptor comes from a woman aged 45 to 65 in good health. The rearrangement uses TRBV4-1 and TRBJ2-3; 11 positions agree with TRBD1. The DNA for the CDR3 is TGCGCCAGCAGCCAAGAGGACAGGGGGCTTCCAGATACGCAGTATTTT. It codes for CASSQEDRGLPDTQYF.